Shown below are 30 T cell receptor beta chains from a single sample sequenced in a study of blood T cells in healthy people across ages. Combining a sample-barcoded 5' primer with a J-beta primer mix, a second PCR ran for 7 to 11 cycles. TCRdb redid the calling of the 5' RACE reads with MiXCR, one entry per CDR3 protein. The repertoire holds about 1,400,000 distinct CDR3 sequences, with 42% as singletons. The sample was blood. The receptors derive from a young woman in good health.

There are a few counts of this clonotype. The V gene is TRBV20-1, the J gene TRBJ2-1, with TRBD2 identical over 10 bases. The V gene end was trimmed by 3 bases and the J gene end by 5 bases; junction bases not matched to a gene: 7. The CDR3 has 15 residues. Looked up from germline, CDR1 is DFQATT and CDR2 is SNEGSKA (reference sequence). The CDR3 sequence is CSARVTSGANNEQFF. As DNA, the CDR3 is TGCAGTGCTAGGGTTACTAGCGGGGCGAACAATGAGCAGTTCTTC.

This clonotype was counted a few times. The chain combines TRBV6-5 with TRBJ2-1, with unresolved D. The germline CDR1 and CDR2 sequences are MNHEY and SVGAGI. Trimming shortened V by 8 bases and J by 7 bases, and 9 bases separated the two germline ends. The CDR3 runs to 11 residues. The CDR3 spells CASFGWNEQFF. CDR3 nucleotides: TGTGCCAGCTTCGGATGGAATGAGCAGTTCTTC.

The CDR3 nucleotides are TGTGCCAGCAGCTTTGCAGGGCAAGAGACCCAGTACTTC. Translating gives CASSFAGQETQYF. This chain uses TRBV7-3 with TRBJ2-5; D may be TRBD1 (5 bases). Germline lookup yields CDR1 SGHTA and CDR2 FQGTGA. There are 13 residues in the CDR3. The V and J ends lost 3 bases and 2 bases respectively, with 7 bases between them.

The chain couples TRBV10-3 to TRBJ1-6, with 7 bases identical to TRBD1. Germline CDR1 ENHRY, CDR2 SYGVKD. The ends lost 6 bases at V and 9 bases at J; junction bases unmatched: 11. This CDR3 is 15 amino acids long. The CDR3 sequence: CAISPRGDDASPLHF. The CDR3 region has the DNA TGTGCCATCAGCCCCAGGGGGGATGATGCTTCACCCCTCCACTTT.

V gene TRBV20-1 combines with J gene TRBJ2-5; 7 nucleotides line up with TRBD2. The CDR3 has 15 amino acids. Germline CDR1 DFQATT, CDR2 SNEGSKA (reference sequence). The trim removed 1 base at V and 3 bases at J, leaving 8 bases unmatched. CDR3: CSARVGSGAEETQYF. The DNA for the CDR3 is TGCAGTGCTAGAGTGGGCAGCGGGGCCGAAGAGACCCAGTACTTC.

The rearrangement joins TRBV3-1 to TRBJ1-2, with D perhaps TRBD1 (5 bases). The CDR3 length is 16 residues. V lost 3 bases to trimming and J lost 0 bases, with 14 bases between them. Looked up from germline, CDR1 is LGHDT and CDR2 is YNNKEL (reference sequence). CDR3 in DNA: TGTGCCAGCAGCCATAGGGGCGGGAAAGCTAACTATGGCTACACCTTC. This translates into CASSHRGGKANYGYTF.

CDR3 sequence (DNA): TGTGCCATCAGTGAGTCTGGCGTTCAGCCCCAGCATTTT. It translates to CAISESGVQPQHF. The J gene is TRBJ1-5, the V gene TRBV10-3; no clear D gene. Germline lookup yields CDR1 ENHRY and CDR2 SYGVKD. Deletions cut 0 bases from V and 6 bases from J, with 6 bases between. CDR3 length equals 13 residues.

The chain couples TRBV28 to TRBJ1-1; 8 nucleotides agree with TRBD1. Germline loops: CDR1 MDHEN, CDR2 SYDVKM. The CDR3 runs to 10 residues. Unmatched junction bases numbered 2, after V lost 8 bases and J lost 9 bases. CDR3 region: CASRQGKAFF. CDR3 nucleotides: TGTGCCAGCCGACAGGGGAAAGCTTTCTTT.

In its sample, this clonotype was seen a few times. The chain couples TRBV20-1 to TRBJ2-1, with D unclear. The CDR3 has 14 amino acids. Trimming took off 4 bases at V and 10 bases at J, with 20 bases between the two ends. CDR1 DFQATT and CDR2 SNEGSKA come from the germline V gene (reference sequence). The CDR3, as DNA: TGCAGTGCTAATAGGCCCGACTTCCGCTGGGAGCAGTTCTTC. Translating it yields CSANRPDFRWEQFF.

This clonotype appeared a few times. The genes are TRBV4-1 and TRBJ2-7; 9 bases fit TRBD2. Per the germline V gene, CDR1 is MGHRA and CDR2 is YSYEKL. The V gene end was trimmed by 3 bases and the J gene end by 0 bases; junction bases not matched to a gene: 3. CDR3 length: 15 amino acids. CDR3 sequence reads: CASSQRTSDSYEQYF. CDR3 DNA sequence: TGCGCCAGCAGCCAGAGGACTAGCGACTCCTACGAGCAGTACTTC.

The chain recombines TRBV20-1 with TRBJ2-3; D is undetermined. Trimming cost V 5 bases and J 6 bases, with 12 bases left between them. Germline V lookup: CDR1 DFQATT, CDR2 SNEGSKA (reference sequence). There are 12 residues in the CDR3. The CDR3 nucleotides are TGCAGTGCTCCTCCTATAACCGATACGCAGTATTTT. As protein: CSAPPITDTQYF.

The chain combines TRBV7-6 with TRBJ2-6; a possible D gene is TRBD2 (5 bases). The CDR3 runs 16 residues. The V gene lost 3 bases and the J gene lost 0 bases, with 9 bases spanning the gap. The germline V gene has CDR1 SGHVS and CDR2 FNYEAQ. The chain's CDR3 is CASSFLTSSGANVLTF. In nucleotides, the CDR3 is TGTGCCAGCAGCTTTCTAACTAGCTCTGGGGCCAACGTCCTGACTTTC.

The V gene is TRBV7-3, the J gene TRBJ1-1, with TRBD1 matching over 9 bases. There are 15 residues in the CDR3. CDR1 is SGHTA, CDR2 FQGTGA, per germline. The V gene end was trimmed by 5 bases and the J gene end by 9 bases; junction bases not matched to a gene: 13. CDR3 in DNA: TGTGCCAGCAGCCCGTCAGGTGACAGGGGGGGAAAAGCTTTCTTT. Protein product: CASSPSGDRGGKAFF. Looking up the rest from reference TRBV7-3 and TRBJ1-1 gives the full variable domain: GAGVSQTPSNKVTEKGKYVELRCDPISGHTALYWYRQSLGQGPEFLIYFQGTGAADDSGLPNDRFFAVRPEGSVSTLKIQRTERGDSAVYLCASSPSGDRGGKAFFGQGTRLTVV.

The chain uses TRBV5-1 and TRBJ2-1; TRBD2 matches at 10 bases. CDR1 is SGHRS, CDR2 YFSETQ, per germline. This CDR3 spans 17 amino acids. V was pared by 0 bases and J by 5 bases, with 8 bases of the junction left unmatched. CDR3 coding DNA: TGCGCCAGCAGCTTGGCCGGGAGCGGGGGGGCTGACAATGAGCAGTTCTTC. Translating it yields CASSLAGSGGADNEQFF.

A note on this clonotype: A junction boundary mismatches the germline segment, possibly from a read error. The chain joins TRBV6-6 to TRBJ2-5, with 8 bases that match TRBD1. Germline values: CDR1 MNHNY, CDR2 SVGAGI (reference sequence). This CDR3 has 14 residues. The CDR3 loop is CASSSQGAAETLYF. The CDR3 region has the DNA TGTGCCAGCAGTTCCCAGGGGGCCGCAGAGACCCTGTACTTC.

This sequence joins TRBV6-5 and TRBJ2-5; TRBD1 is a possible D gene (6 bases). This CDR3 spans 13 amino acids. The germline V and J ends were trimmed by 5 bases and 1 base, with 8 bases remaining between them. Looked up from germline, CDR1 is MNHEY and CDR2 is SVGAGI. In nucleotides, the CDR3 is TGTGCCAGCAGTCAGGGGTTCCAAGAGACCCAGTACTTC. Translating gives CASSQGFQETQYF.

CDR3 in DNA: TGTGCCAGCTCACACCTCTCGGCGGGACAGCAGCCCTACGAGCAGTACTTC. Its translation is CASSHLSAGQQPYEQYF. This chain uses TRBV18 with TRBJ2-5; TRBD1 might be the D (7 bases). The J call is uncertain, as TRBJ2-7 better fits the DNA end. This CDR3 contains 17 residues. Germline CDR1 KGHSH, CDR2 LQKENI.

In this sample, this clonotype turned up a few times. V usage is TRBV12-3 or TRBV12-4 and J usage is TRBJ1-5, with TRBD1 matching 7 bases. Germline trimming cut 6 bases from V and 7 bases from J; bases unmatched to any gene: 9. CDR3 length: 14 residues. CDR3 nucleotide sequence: TGTGCCAGCAGCTATCAGGGGGGTTCCCAGCCCCAGCATTTT. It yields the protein CASSYQGGSQPQHF.

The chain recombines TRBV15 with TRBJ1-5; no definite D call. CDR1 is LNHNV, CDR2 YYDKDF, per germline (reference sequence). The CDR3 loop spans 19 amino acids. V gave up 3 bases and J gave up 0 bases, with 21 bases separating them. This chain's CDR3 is CATSRLLEAGLYSNQPQHF. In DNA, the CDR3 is TGTGCCACCAGCAGGTTGCTTGAGGCGGGGTTATATAGCAATCAGCCCCAGCATTTT.

The CDR3, as DNA: TGTGCCAGCAGCTTAGGCCAGCGGGAGTCGTCCTACGAGCAGTACTTC. Translated, it gives CASSLGQRESSYEQYF. The rearrangement uses TRBV11-3 and TRBJ2-7, with 8 bases matching TRBD2. Germline V gene sequence: CDR1 SGHNT, CDR2 YENEEA. This CDR3 is built from 16 residues. Germline trimming cut 1 base from V and 1 base from J; bases unmatched to any gene: 6.

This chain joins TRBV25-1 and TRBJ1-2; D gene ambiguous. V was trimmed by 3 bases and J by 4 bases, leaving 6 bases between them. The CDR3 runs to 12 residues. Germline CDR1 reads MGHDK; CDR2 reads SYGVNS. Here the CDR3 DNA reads TGTGCCAGCAGTGACGGGATCTATGGCTACACCTTC. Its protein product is CASSDGIYGYTF.

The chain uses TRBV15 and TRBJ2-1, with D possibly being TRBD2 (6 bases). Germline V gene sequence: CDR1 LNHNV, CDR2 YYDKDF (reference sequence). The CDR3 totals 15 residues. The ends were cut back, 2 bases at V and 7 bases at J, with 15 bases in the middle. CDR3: CATSRYSSRGNEQFF. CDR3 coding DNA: TGTGCCACCAGCAGATACTCATCCCGGGGGAATGAGCAGTTCTTC.

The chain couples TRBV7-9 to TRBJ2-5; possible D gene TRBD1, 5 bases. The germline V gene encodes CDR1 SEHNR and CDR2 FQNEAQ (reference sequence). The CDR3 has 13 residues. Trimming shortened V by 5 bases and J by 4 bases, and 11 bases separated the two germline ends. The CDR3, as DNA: TGTGCCAGCAGCGTGAGACAGATAGAGACCCAGTACTTC. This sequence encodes CASSVRQIETQYF.

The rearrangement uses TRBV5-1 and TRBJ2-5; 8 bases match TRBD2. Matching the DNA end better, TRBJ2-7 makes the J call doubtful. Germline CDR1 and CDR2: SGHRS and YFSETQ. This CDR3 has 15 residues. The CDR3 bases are TGCGCCAGCAGCCCGGAGGTGGCGGGAGGATGCGAGCAGTACTTC. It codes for CASSPEVAGGCEQYF.

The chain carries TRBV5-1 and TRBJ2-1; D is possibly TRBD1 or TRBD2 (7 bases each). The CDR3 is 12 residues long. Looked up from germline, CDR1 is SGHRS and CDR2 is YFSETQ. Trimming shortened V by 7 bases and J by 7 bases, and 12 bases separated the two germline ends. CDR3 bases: TGCGCCAGCCAGGGGGGGGCGAATGAGCAGTTCTTC. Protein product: CASQGGANEQFF. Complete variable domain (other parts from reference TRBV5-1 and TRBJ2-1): KAGVTQTPRYLIKTRGQQVTLSCSPISGHRSVSWYQQTPGQGLQFLFEYFSETQRNKGNFPGRFSGRQFSNSRSEMNVSTLELGDSALYLCASQGGANEQFFGPGTRLTVL.

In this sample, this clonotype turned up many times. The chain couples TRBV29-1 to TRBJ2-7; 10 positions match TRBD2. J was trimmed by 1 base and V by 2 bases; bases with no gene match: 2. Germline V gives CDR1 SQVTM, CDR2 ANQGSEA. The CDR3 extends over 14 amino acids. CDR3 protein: CSVERTSGSYEQYF. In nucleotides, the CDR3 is TGCAGCGTTGAAAGGACTAGCGGTTCCTACGAGCAGTACTTC.

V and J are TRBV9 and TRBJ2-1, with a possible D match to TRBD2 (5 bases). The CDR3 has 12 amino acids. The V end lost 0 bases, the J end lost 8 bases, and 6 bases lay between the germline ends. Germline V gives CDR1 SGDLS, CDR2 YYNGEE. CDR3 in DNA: TGTGCCAGCAGCGTAGACGGGGATGAGCAGTTCTTC. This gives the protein CASSVDGDEQFF.

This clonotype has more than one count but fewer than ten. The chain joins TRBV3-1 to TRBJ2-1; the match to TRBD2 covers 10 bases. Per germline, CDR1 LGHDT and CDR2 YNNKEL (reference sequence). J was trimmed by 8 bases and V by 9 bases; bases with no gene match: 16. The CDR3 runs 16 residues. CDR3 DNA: TGTGCCAGAACTAGCGGGGCGGGTTCCCGCACATATGAGCAGTTCTTC. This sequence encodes CARTSGAGSRTYEQFF.

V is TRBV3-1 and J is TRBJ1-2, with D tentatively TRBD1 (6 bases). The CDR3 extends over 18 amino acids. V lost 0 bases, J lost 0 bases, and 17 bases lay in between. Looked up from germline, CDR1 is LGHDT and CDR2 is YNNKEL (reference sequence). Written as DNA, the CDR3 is TGTGCCAGCAGCCAAGATTTGGGGGGCGGTTTGACTAACTATGGCTACACCTTC. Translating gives CASSQDLGGGLTNYGYTF. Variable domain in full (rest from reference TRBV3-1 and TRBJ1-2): DTAVSQTPKYLVTQMGNDKSIKCEQNLGHDTMYWYKQDSKKFLKIMFSYNNKELIINETVPNRFSPKSPDKAHLNLHINSLELGDSAVYFCASSQDLGGGLTNYGYTFGSGTRLTVV.

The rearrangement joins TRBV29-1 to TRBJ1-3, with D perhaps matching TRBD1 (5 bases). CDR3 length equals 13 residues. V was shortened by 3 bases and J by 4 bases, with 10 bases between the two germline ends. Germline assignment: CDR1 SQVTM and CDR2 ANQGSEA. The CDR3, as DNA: TGCAGCGTTGATGGCCAGGGAGGAAACACCATATATTTT. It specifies CSVDGQGGNTIYF.